One sample yielded the 18 T cell receptor beta chains listed below, sequenced in a study of shared clonotypes between healthy human individuals. Repertoires were generated with immunoSEQ multiplex PCR, while TCRdb's copy carries only in-frame clones and drops some. In the table there are 550,000 to 800,000 clones, roughly 70% of which are singletons. Source material: memory CD4+ T cells sorted from blood. Specified subset: CD45RA-negative fraction. These TCRs come from a woman in her twenties or thirties in good health.

This clone was seen repeatedly, ten times or more. The chain employs TRBV7-6 and TRBJ2-2; no clear D. This CDR3 comprises 12 residues. The V and J ends lost 5 bases and 0 bases respectively, with 1 base between them. The V gene's germline CDR1 is SGHVS and CDR2 FNYEAQ. The CDR3 DNA is TGTGCCAGCAGCCCGAACACCGGGGAGCTGTTTTTT. Its protein product is CASSPNTGELFF.

The V and J genes are TRBV11-1 and TRBJ2-1; 9 nucleotides agree with TRBD2. This CDR3 is built from 13 residues. The germline gives CDR1 SGHAT, CDR2 FQDESV (reference sequence). V lost 5 bases to trimming and J lost 13 bases; unmatched junction nucleotides: 9. In DNA form, the CDR3 reads TGTGCCAGCAGCCGGGGTGCGGGAGGGGGACAGTTCTTC. Protein sequence: CASSRGAGGGQFF.

In DNA form, the CDR3 reads TGTGCCAGCAGCTTCGGCGGTTTCAGCGGGAGGCCAGATACGCAGTATTTT. Amino acid sequence: CASSFGGFSGRPDTQYF. The V and J genes are TRBV7-3 and TRBJ2-3; 9 nucleotides match TRBD2. The CDR3 runs 17 residues. The V and J ends lost 3 bases and 4 bases, in that order; junction bases with no gene match: 11. Germline V CDR1 and CDR2: SGHTA, FQGTGA.

The gene calls are TRBV2 and TRBJ2-5; D is perhaps TRBD1 (6 bases). V lost 7 bases, J lost 5 bases, and 8 bases lay in between. The CDR3 has 11 residues. Germline V CDR1 and CDR2: SNHLY, FYNNEI. CDR3 sequence (DNA): TGTGCCAGCAAGGGGGAGGAGACCCAGTACTTC. Its translation: CASKGEETQYF.

This chain uses TRBV5-1 with TRBJ2-2, with 14 bases aligning to TRBD2. Germline V gene sequence: CDR1 SGHRS, CDR2 YFSETQ. This CDR3 has 18 residues. J gave up 6 bases and V 4 bases, and 11 bases lay outside the gene matches. The CDR3 sequence is CASSRQTSGRATAGELFF. CDR3 nucleotide sequence: TGCGCCAGCAGCCGGCAGACTAGCGGGAGGGCGACCGCCGGGGAGCTGTTTTTT.

The chain combines TRBV6-6 with TRBJ1-2; 10 nucleotides agree with TRBD1. V dropped 0 bases and J dropped 3; count of bases not matched to a gene: 4. Germline V gene sequence: CDR1 MNHNY, CDR2 SVGAGI (reference sequence). The CDR3 runs 16 residues. The CDR3 nucleotides read TGTGCCAGCAGTTACTCTGGGACAGGGGACGACTATGGCTACACCTTC. Amino acids: CASSYSGTGDDYGYTF.

The CDR3 is CASMVTAYEQYF. CDR3 nucleotide sequence: TGTGCCAGCATGGTCACGGCCTACGAGCAGTACTTC. The J gene is TRBJ2-7, the V gene TRBV2; D remains ambiguous. CDR1 and CDR2 from the germline V gene are SNHLY and FYNNEI. The CDR3 is 12 amino acids. V was trimmed by 7 bases and J by 2 bases, leaving 9 bases between them. Variable domain in full (rest from reference TRBV2 and TRBJ2-7): EPEVTQTPSHQVTQMGQEVILRCVPISNHLYFYWYRQILGQKVEFLVSFYNNEISEKSEIFDDQFSVERPDGSNFTLKIRSTKLEDSAMYFCASMVTAYEQYFGPGTRLTVT.

This clone has a handful of counts. The chain is built from TRBV6-5 and TRBJ2-2, with D perhaps matching TRBD1 (6 bases). V lost 2 bases, J lost 3 bases, and 10 bases lay in between. The CDR3 covers 15 residues. The germline V gene encodes CDR1 MNHEY and CDR2 SVGAGI. The CDR3 DNA reads as TGTGCCAGCAGTTACCCGGACAGTTACACCGGGGAGCTGTTTTTT. Translation: CASSYPDSYTGELFF.

This clone has only a few counts. V usage is TRBV30 and J usage is TRBJ2-3, with D possibly being TRBD2 (5 bases). Germline V gene sequence: CDR1 GTSNPN, CDR2 SVGIG (reference sequence). V was clipped by 7 bases and J by 7 bases, with 12 bases between them. The CDR3 totals 11 residues. The CDR3 region has the DNA TGTGCCTCACGCGGGCCACATACGCAGTATTTT. It encodes CASRGPHTQYF.

V usage is TRBV6-6 and J usage is TRBJ2-7, with D perhaps TRBD2 (5 bases). Germline CDR1 is MNHNY and CDR2 is SVGAGI (reference sequence). This CDR3 is 14 amino acids long. V gave up 7 bases and J gave up 0 bases, with 13 bases separating them. DNA for the CDR3: TGTGCCAGCACCATGGACTCTTACTCCTACGAGCAGTACTTC. Protein sequence: CASTMDSYSYEQYF.

This clone was recorded a few times. J is TRBJ1-2 and V is TRBV7-9; 11 bases are shared with TRBD1. Germline V gene lookup returns CDR1 SEHNR and CDR2 FQNEAQ (reference sequence). V lost 5 bases to trimming and J lost 8 bases; unmatched junction nucleotides: 7. CDR3 length: 14 residues. The CDR3 spells CASSRTGGAEGYTF. As DNA, the CDR3 is TGTGCCAGCAGCAGGACAGGGGGCGCGGAGGGCTACACCTTC. Full variable domain (rest looked up from reference TRBV7-9 and TRBJ1-2): DTGVSQNPRHKITKRGQNVTFRCDPISEHNRLYWYRQTLGQGPEFLTYFQNEAQLEKSRLLSDRFSAERPKGSFSTLEIQRTEQGDSAMYLCASSRTGGAEGYTFGSGTRLTVV.

The rearrangement links TRBV29-1 to TRBJ1-2, with 10 bases matching TRBD1. The length of the CDR3 is 16 residues. Germline V gene sequence: CDR1 SQVTM, CDR2 ANQGSEA. Trimming took 2 bases from V and 8 from J; bases not matched to a gene: 14. DNA of the CDR3: TGCAGCGTTGAACGCTCCCGGACAGGGGGATTCTGGGGCTACACCTTC. Translation gives CSVERSRTGGFWGYTF.

The chain links TRBV4-1 to TRBJ1-2; D is undetermined. Trimming removed 4 bases at V and 0 bases at J, with 18 bases between. Germline V gives CDR1 MGHRA, CDR2 YSYEKL. CDR3 length: 17 residues. The CDR3 nucleotides are TGCGCCAGCAGCCCCTTAGGAGGGCCCGGCGCTAACTATGGCTACACCTTC. It codes for CASSPLGGPGANYGYTF.

The chain recombines TRBV10-3 with TRBJ2-1; D ambiguous. CDR3 length: 14 residues. Germline V lookup: CDR1 ENHRY, CDR2 SYGVKD. V was pared by 2 bases and J by 8 bases, with 13 bases between. Here the CDR3 reads CAISEKTIIDEQFF. Written as DNA, the CDR3 is TGTGCCATCAGTGAGAAAACGATTATTGATGAGCAGTTCTTC.

This chain joins TRBV27 and TRBJ2-3; D not resolved. The CDR3 spans 14 residues. Trimming took off 5 bases at V and 1 base at J, with 10 bases between the two ends. Germline CDR1 MNHEY, CDR2 SMNVEV (reference sequence). The CDR3 is CASSPVSRTDTQYF. The CDR3 DNA follows: TGTGCCAGCAGTCCTGTCTCGCGCACAGATACGCAGTATTTT.

The genes are TRBV6-1 and TRBJ1-2; D may be TRBD1 (5 bases). Germline V gene lookup returns CDR1 MNHNS and CDR2 SASEGT. V was cut by 6 bases and J by 4 bases, with 12 bases left in between. The CDR3 is made up of 13 amino acids. The CDR3 DNA reads TGTGCCAGCAGCGCCGGGACCCCCTATGGCTACACCTTC. Its translation is CASSAGTPYGYTF.

V gene TRBV28 combines with J gene TRBJ1-5; the match to TRBD1 covers 7 bases. This CDR3 is built from 15 residues. The J segment lost 7 bases and the V segment lost 4 bases, leaving 10 bases of the junction unmatched. The germline V gene encodes CDR1 MDHEN and CDR2 SYDVKM. The chain's CDR3 is CASSSATGTRQPQHF. In nucleotides, the CDR3 is TGTGCCAGCAGTTCCGCGACAGGGACCAGGCAGCCCCAGCATTTT. Supplemented by reference TRBV28 and TRBJ1-5, the full variable domain reads DVKVTQSSRYLVKRTGEKVFLECVQDMDHENMFWYRQDPGLGLRLIYFSYDVKMKEKGDIPEGYSVSREKKERFSLILESASTNQTSMYLCASSSATGTRQPQHFGDGTRLSIL.

J is TRBJ2-1 and V is TRBV2; a possible D gene is TRBD2 (5 bases). Trimming took 4 bases from V and 9 from J, leaving 13 bases between them. Germline CDR1 is SNHLY and CDR2 is FYNNEI. The CDR3 runs 13 residues. DNA of the CDR3: TGTGCCAGCAGTGCCGGCACGGCGGGTGAGCAGTTCTTC. It encodes CASSAGTAGEQFF.